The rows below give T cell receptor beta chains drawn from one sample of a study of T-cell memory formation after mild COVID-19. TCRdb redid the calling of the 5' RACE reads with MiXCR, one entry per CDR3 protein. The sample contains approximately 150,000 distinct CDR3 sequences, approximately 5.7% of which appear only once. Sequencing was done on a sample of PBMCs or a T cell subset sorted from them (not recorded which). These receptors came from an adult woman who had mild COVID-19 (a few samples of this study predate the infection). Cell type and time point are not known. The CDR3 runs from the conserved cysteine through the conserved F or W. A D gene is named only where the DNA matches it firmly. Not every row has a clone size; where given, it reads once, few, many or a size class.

DNA: TGCGCCAGCACCTGGACAGGCAGCTCCTACAATGAGCAGTTCTTC; CDR3: CASTWTGSSYNEQFF; J: TRBJ2-1; size: .; length: 15; V: TRBV5-1; D: TRBD1
DNA: TGTGCCAGCAGCGTAGGCAGCGGGGGGAGGATCTACGAGCAGTACTTC; CDR3: CASSVGSGGRIYEQYF; J: TRBJ2-7; size: few; length: 16; V: TRBV9; D: TRBD2
DNA: TGTGCCAGCAGCTTCACTCCGGGCCCTCCTCGGGAGCAGTACTTC; CDR3: CASSFTPGPPREQYF; J: TRBJ2-7; size: few; length: 15; V: TRBV7-3; D: .
DNA: TGTGCCAGCAGTGACGGCAGACAGGGGAAGAACACTGAAGCTTTCTTT; CDR3: CASSDGRQGKNTEAFF; J: TRBJ1-1; size: .; length: 16; V: TRBV6-6; D: TRBD1
DNA: TGTGCCAGCAGTTGGGACACACCTCAGCCCCAGCATTTT; CDR3: CASSWDTPQPQHF; J: TRBJ1-5; size: .; length: 13; V: TRBV6-6; D: .
DNA: TGCAGCGTTGTGCAGGGGTCGAGCTACACCTTC; CDR3: CSVVQGSSYTF; J: TRBJ1-2; size: many; length: 11; V: TRBV29-1; D: .
DNA: TGTGCCAGCAGCCTCCGACATCTTAGGAACACCGGGGAGCTGTTTTTT; CDR3: CASSLRHLRNTGELFF; J: TRBJ2-2; size: many; length: 16; V: TRBV7-2; D: .
DNA: TGCGCCAGCAGCCGGTCGATGGGGGCTAATGAAAAACTGTTTTTT; CDR3: CASSRSMGANEKLFF; J: TRBJ1-4; size: .; length: 15; V: TRBV5-1; D: .
DNA: TGCAGTGCCGCCAACTTTAGATCTATGGAGCAGTTCTTC; CDR3: CSAANFRSMEQFF; J: TRBJ2-1; size: many; length: 13; V: TRBV20-1; D: .
DNA: TGCGCCAGCAGCCGACAGGACCGTAACACCATATATTTT; CDR3: CASSRQDRNTIYF; J: TRBJ1-3; size: few; length: 13; V: TRBV4-1; D: .
DNA: TGTGCCAGCAGTAAGGGGGCAAGGACCTACAATGAGCAGTTCTTC; CDR3: CASSKGARTYNEQFF; J: TRBJ2-1; size: many; length: 15; V: TRBV6-5; D: TRBD1
DNA: TGTGCCAGCAGTTTAAGGGGGATTGTGTCCTACGAGCAGTACTTC; CDR3: CASSLRGIVSYEQYF; J: TRBJ2-7; size: few; length: 15; V: TRBV25-1; D: .
DNA: TGCGCCAGCAGCCAAGTGGGACGGCGGATCCAAGAGACCCAGTACTTC; CDR3: CASSQVGRRIQETQYF; J: TRBJ2-5; size: .; length: 16; V: TRBV4-1; D: .
DNA: TGTGCCAGCAGCTTAGGGTTAGCGGGTACAAGAGAGACCCAGTACTTC; CDR3: CASSLGLAGTRETQYF; J: TRBJ2-5; size: .; length: 16; V: TRBV7-2; D: TRBD2
DNA: TGTGCCAGCAGCTTTTCTAGCGGGAGCATCTCCTACGAGCAGTACTTC; CDR3: CASSFSSGSISYEQYF; J: TRBJ2-7; size: many; length: 16; V: TRBV7-2; D: TRBD2
DNA: TGTGCCAGCAGCGAGGATACGGGAGCTCCGGAGGAGACCCAGTACTTC; CDR3: CASSEDTGAPEETQYF; J: TRBJ2-5; size: many; length: 16; V: TRBV9; D: .
DNA: TGTGCCAGCATAACCGGGACTCTGAACACCGGGGAGCTGTTTTTT; CDR3: CASITGTLNTGELFF; J: TRBJ2-2; size: many; length: 15; V: TRBV7-8; D: .
DNA: TGTGCCAGCAGCTCCAGGGGGATCAACACCGGGGAGCTGTTTTTT; CDR3: CASSSRGINTGELFF; J: TRBJ2-2; size: few; length: 15; V: TRBV5-4; D: TRBD1
DNA: TGTGCCAGCAGGCTAGCGGGAGGAAATGAGCAGTTCTTC; CDR3: CASRLAGGNEQFF; J: TRBJ2-1; size: many; length: 13; V: TRBV12-3/TRBV12-4; D: TRBD2
DNA: TGCAGCGTTCAGGGGGTATCGGGCGAGCAGTACTTC; CDR3: CSVQGVSGEQYF; J: TRBJ2-7; size: many; length: 12; V: TRBV29-1; D: TRBD1
DNA: TGTGCCAGCAGCTCTTTCCCGGGACTAGCGTACAATGAGCAGTTCTTC; CDR3: CASSSFPGLAYNEQFF; J: TRBJ2-1; size: many; length: 16; V: TRBV7-2; D: TRBD2
DNA: TGTGCCTGGAGTCGACCGGACACCGGGGAGCTGTTTTTT; CDR3: CAWSRPDTGELFF; J: TRBJ2-2; size: .; length: 13; V: TRBV30; D: .
DNA: TGTGCCACCAGCTCGACAGGATTTACCTACGAGCAGTACTTC; CDR3: CATSSTGFTYEQYF; J: TRBJ2-7; size: .; length: 14; V: TRBV15; D: .
DNA: TGTGCCAGCTCCCGTCCGGGCCAAGAGACCCAGTACTTC; CDR3: CASSRPGQETQYF; J: TRBJ2-5; size: few; length: 13; V: TRBV5-4; D: .
DNA: TGCAGTGCGGATCGCCGGCCCGAGGGAAGGAGCTACACCTTC; CDR3: CSADRRPEGRSYTF; J: TRBJ1-2; size: many; length: 14; V: TRBV20-1; D: .
DNA: TGTGCCAGCCACACAGCTAGCGGGGGGAAAAATGAGCAGTTCTTC; CDR3: CASHTASGGKNEQFF; J: TRBJ2-1; size: .; length: 15; V: TRBV18; D: TRBD2
DNA: TGTGCCAGCTCACCGGGACAGGGGGTTATCTCTGGAAACACCATATATTTT; CDR3: CASSPGQGVISGNTIYF; J: TRBJ1-3; size: many; length: 17; V: TRBV18; D: TRBD1
DNA: TGTGCCAGCAGCCGTATGAGAACAACTAATGAAAAACTGTTTTTT; CDR3: CASSRMRTTNEKLFF; J: TRBJ1-4; size: many; length: 15; V: TRBV7-2; D: .
DNA: TGTGCCAGCAGTCGGGACAGGGACGCCACTGAAGCTTTCTTT; CDR3: CASSRDRDATEAFF; J: TRBJ1-1; size: many; length: 14; V: TRBV6-5; D: TRBD1
DNA: TGTGCCAGCAGTGAATCACAGGAGAGCTACACCTTC; CDR3: CASSESQESYTF; J: TRBJ1-2; size: .; length: 12; V: TRBV6-1; D: .
DNA: TGTGCCAGCAGCCAAGGAGGACCGATCTCTGGAAACACCATATATTTT; CDR3: CASSQGGPISGNTIYF; J: TRBJ1-3; size: few; length: 16; V: TRBV14; D: .
DNA: TGCGCCAGCAGCTTGCAACTAGCGGGGCCGAACACCGGGGAGCTGTTTTTT; CDR3: CASSLQLAGPNTGELFF; J: TRBJ2-2; size: many; length: 17; V: TRBV5-1; D: TRBD2
DNA: TGTGCCAGCAGCCAGAGACTAGCGGGAGGGGAAGTCTACGAGCAGTACTTC; CDR3: CASSQRLAGGEVYEQYF; J: TRBJ2-7; size: many; length: 17; V: TRBV4-2; D: TRBD2
DNA: TGTGCCAGCACCAAAGGGCAGGAGAACACTGAAGCTTTCTTT; CDR3: CASTKGQENTEAFF; J: TRBJ1-1; size: many; length: 14; V: TRBV6-5; D: .
DNA: TGTGCCATCAGTGAGTCTCCAGGAGTGAACACTGAAGCTTTCTTT; CDR3: CAISESPGVNTEAFF; J: TRBJ1-1; size: many; length: 15; V: TRBV10-3; D: .
DNA: TGTGCCAGCAGCTCCTTCGGGACAGGGAACTCTGGAAACACCATATATTTT; CDR3: CASSSFGTGNSGNTIYF; J: TRBJ1-3; size: .; length: 17; V: TRBV5-4; D: TRBD1
DNA: TGCGCCAGCAGCTTGGAACAGGGCCGGGAGACCCAGTACTTC; CDR3: CASSLEQGRETQYF; J: TRBJ2-5; size: few; length: 14; V: TRBV5-1; D: .
DNA: TGTGCCAGCTCACCGCTCGACACCCGGAGGGCAGAGACCCAGTACTTC; CDR3: CASSPLDTRRAETQYF; J: TRBJ2-5; size: .; length: 16; V: TRBV18; D: .
DNA: TGTGCCAGCAGCTTATATGGACAGGGTAATGGCTACACCTTC; CDR3: CASSLYGQGNGYTF; J: TRBJ1-2; size: many; length: 14; V: TRBV11-2; D: TRBD1
DNA: TGTGCCAGCAGTTTACCCTCAGGAGGGGGCGAGATCTATGGCTACACCTTC; CDR3: CASSLPSGGGEIYGYTF; J: TRBJ1-2; size: .; length: 17; V: TRBV12-3/TRBV12-4; D: TRBD1
DNA: TGTGCCATACTGCCGGGACAGGGAAGAGAGCGTTACGAGCAGTACTTC; CDR3: CAILPGQGRERYEQYF; J: TRBJ2-7; size: many; length: 16; V: TRBV10-3; D: TRBD1
DNA: TGTGCCAGCTCAGAAAGGCAGACGGTTAATGAGCAGTTCTTC; CDR3: CASSERQTVNEQFF; J: TRBJ2-1; size: few; length: 14; V: TRBV18; D: .
DNA: TGCAGTGCTCGAGCGGGACAGGGGACCTCCTACGAGCAGTACTTC; CDR3: CSARAGQGTSYEQYF; J: TRBJ2-7; size: many; length: 15; V: TRBV20-1; D: TRBD1
DNA: TGTGCCATCAGTGAGGATGGGGTCACCGGGGAGCTGTTTTTT; CDR3: CAISEDGVTGELFF; J: TRBJ2-2; size: many; length: 14; V: TRBV10-3; D: .
DNA: TGTGCCAGCAGTTTTGGGGGAAGGGGACAGCCCCAGCATTTT; CDR3: CASSFGGRGQPQHF; J: TRBJ1-5; size: .; length: 14; V: TRBV12-3/TRBV12-4; D: .
DNA: TGTGCCAGCAGGGACGGGGGCGGGGCTACTGAAGCTTTCTTT; CDR3: CASRDGGGATEAFF; J: TRBJ1-1; size: .; length: 14; V: TRBV12-3/TRBV12-4; D: .
DNA: TGCAGTGCGCCGTCTAGCGGGAGGGGCCCTGAGCAGTTCTTC; CDR3: CSAPSSGRGPEQFF; J: TRBJ2-1; size: many; length: 14; V: TRBV20-1; D: TRBD2
DNA: TGCAGCGTCCTTGGGGGTTACGAGCAGTACTTC; CDR3: CSVLGGYEQYF; J: TRBJ2-7; size: many; length: 11; V: TRBV29-1; D: .
DNA: TGTGCCAGCAGACACCGGGACAGGGGGGATAATTCACCCCTCCACTTT; CDR3: CASRHRDRGDNSPLHF; J: TRBJ1-6; size: .; length: 16; V: TRBV3-1; D: TRBD1
DNA: TGTGCCAGCAGCTTACTAAGGCGAGGACAGGGCTCCACTGAAGCTTTCTTT; CDR3: CASSLLRRGQGSTEAFF; J: TRBJ1-1; size: .; length: 17; V: TRBV7-9; D: TRBD1
DNA: TGCGCCAGCAGCTTGTCCCAACAGGGGGCAAGTAGTGCTTTCTTT; CDR3: CASSLSQQGASSAFF; J: TRBJ1-1; size: .; length: 15; V: TRBV5-1; D: TRBD1
DNA: TGTGCCAGCAGTAGCGAGAATCGGGCCAGGGGTGATAATTCACCCCTCCACTTT; CDR3: CASSSENRARGDNSPLHF; J: TRBJ1-6; size: many; length: 18; V: TRBV25-1; D: .
DNA: TGCAGCGTTGTGACAGGGAAGGGGTCCTACAATGAGCAGTTCTTC; CDR3: CSVVTGKGSYNEQFF; J: TRBJ2-1; size: many; length: 15; V: TRBV29-1; D: TRBD1
DNA: TGTGCCAGCAGCCAACTACTTAGCTCCTACAATGAGCAGTTCTTC; CDR3: CASSQLLSSYNEQFF; J: TRBJ2-1; size: few; length: 15; V: TRBV3-1; D: .
DNA: TGTGCCAGCAGCTCGGTATGGGCGGTTGACACTGAAGCTTTCTTT; CDR3: CASSSVWAVDTEAFF; J: TRBJ1-1; size: .; length: 15; V: TRBV2; D: .
DNA: TGTGCCAGCAGAAGGACAGGTAAATGGGATCTTGAAGCTTTCTTT; CDR3: CASRRTGKWDLEAFF; J: TRBJ1-1; size: .; length: 15; V: TRBV6-5; D: TRBD1
DNA: TGTGCCAGCAGCTTAGTCTTAGGAGTCGATACGCAGTATTTT; CDR3: CASSLVLGVDTQYF; J: TRBJ2-3; size: few; length: 14; V: TRBV7-2; D: .
DNA: TGTGCCAGCAGCCCCCCTAGCGGGATAGCCTACAATGAGCAGTTCTTC; CDR3: CASSPPSGIAYNEQFF; J: TRBJ2-1; size: many; length: 16; V: TRBV7-8; D: TRBD2